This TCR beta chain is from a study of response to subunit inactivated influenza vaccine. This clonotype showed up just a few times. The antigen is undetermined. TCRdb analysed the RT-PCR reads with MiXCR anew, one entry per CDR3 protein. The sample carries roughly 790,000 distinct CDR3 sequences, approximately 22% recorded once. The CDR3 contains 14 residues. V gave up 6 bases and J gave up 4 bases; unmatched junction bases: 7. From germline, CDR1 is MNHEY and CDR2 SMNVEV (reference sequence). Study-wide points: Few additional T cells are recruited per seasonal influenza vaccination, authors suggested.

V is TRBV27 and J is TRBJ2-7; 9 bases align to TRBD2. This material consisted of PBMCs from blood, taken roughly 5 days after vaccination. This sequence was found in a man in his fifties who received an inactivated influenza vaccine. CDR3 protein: CASSRSGSGYEQYF. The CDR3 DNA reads TGTGCCAGCAGCCGTAGCGGGAGTGGGTACGAGCAGTACTTC.